The 3 T cell receptor beta chains below come from one sample, sequenced in a study of cytomegalovirus exposure and HLA in healthy donors. Both 60 Vbeta primers and 13 Jbeta primers went into the PCR. TCRdb's table, derived via immunoSEQ multiplex PCR, lists solely in-frame clones and lacks some. The sample gives about 78,000 clones, approximately 88% of which show up once; approximately 2.4% is in the top ten. The sequenced sample was PBMCs. These receptors came from a woman aged 45 to 65 in good health and CMV-seronegative.

This chain uses TRBV2 with TRBJ2-5; 12 bases line up with TRBD2. The germline CDR1 and CDR2 sequences are SNHLY and FYNNEI. The length of the CDR3 is 17 residues. The J segment lost 4 bases and the V segment lost 7 bases, leaving 13 bases of the junction unmatched. CDR3 in DNA: TGTGCCAGCAAAACCCTGGCTAGCGGGGGGGCCGGAGAGACCCAGTACTTC. Its protein product is CASKTLASGGAGETQYF.

The gene calls are TRBV29-1 and TRBJ2-5; 12 positions match TRBD2. Germline loops: CDR1 SQVTM, CDR2 ANQGSEA. J gave up 4 bases and V 4 bases, and 7 bases lay outside the gene matches. CDR3 length equals 15 residues. CDR3: CSVGLAGGLGETQYF. CDR3 sequence (DNA): TGCAGCGTTGGGCTAGCGGGGGGGCTTGGAGAGACCCAGTACTTC.

The chain has TRBV10-1 and TRBJ2-1, with a weak D call TRBD2 (6 bases). Trimming removed 8 bases from V and 6 bases from J, with 11 bases in between. This CDR3 contains 12 residues. CDR1 and CDR2 from the germline V gene are WNHNN and SYGVQD (reference sequence). The CDR3 bases are TGCGCCAGCTCCCGGGACTCCAATGAGCAGTTCTTC. Its protein product is CASSRDSNEQFF.